These 18 T cell receptor beta chains share one sample of origin, sequenced in a study of OX40 agonist ivuxolimab in advanced cancers. Sequencing was performed with immunoSEQ multiplex PCR; in TCRdb, only in-frame clones are kept and a portion is missing. The sample records over 50,000 clones, 80% to 90% being singletons. This sample comprised CD4+ or CD8+ T cells sorted from blood, obtained in a trial of the OX40 agonist ivuxolimab. Every receptor here comes from an adult with an advanced solid tumor such as melanoma, head and neck, liver or kidney cancer.

The chain carries TRBV11-2 and TRBJ2-7; D may be TRBD2 (5 bases). With 2 bases removed from V and 0 bases from J, the gap between germline ends came to 11 bases. This CDR3 contains 15 residues. Per germline, CDR1 SGHAT and CDR2 FQNNGV. The CDR3 DNA reads TGTGCCAGCAGCTTACAGCGGTTGAGCTCCTACGAGCAGTACTTC. Its protein product is CASSLQRLSSYEQYF. The whole variable domain, filled in from reference TRBV11-2 and TRBJ2-7, reads EAGVAQSPRYKIIEKRQSVAFWCNPISGHATLYWYQQILGQGPKLLIQFQNNGVVDDSQLPKDRFSAERLKGVDSTLKIQPAKLEDSAVYLCASSLQRLSSYEQYFGPGTRLTVT.

The J gene is TRBJ1-5, the V gene TRBV19, with D possibly matching TRBD1 (6 bases). V shed 5 bases and J shed 3 bases, with 14 bases lying between them. The length of the CDR3 is 15 residues. The germline V gene encodes CDR1 LNHDA and CDR2 SQIVND (reference sequence). The CDR3 DNA reads as TGTGCCAGTAGTCCACGAAGGGACATCAATCAGCCCCAGCATTTT. This sequence encodes CASSPRRDINQPQHF.

The genes are TRBV19 and TRBJ1-6; D is undetermined. Looked up from germline, CDR1 is LNHDA and CDR2 is SQIVND (reference sequence). The CDR3 contains 15 residues. The V end was cut by 1 base, the J end by 7 bases, with 11 bases between. As DNA, the CDR3 is TGTGCCAGTAGTATAGGCACAGATCGGAATTCACCCCTCCACTTT. This codes for CASSIGTDRNSPLHF.

This clone was observed a few times. The chain is built from TRBV27 and TRBJ2-5; D is possibly TRBD1 (7 bases). Trimming pared 6 bases from V and 4 bases from J, leaving 18 bases between. The CDR3 length is 15 residues. Germline V gene lookup returns CDR1 MNHEY and CDR2 SMNVEV (reference sequence). The CDR3 DNA reads as TGTGCCAGCAGCTACACAGGGGTGGGGGGAGAGACCCAGTACTTC. Its protein product is CASSYTGVGGETQYF.

The chain carries TRBV25-1 and TRBJ2-7; D possibly corresponds to TRBD2 (5 bases). Germline CDR1 is MGHDK and CDR2 is SYGVNS. Trimming stripped 5 bases from V and 2 bases from J, with 13 bases between. The CDR3 consists of 14 residues. This CDR3 is CASSTPAEPYEQYF. The CDR3 DNA follows: TGTGCCAGCAGTACCCCAGCGGAACCCTACGAGCAGTACTTC.

The rearrangement joins TRBV19 to TRBJ1-1; D is uncertain. The CDR3 spans 15 residues. In germline, CDR1 is LNHDA, CDR2 SQIVND (reference sequence). With 0 bases removed from V and 0 bases from J, the gap between germline ends came to 8 bases. The CDR3 sequence is CASSIEAAMNTEAFF. Here the CDR3 DNA reads TGTGCCAGTAGTATAGAGGCGGCCATGAACACTGAAGCTTTCTTT.

V is TRBV6-5 and J is TRBJ2-1; TRBD1 matches at 7 bases. This CDR3 spans 15 amino acids. After removal of 6 bases from V and 2 bases from J, the junction contained 7 bases not matched to a gene. Germline assignment: CDR1 MNHEY and CDR2 SVGAGI. CDR3 sequence reads: CASRIDRAPYNEQFF. The DNA for the CDR3 is TGTGCCAGCAGGATCGACAGGGCTCCCTACAATGAGCAGTTCTTC.

The chain joins TRBV5-1 to TRBJ2-3; TRBD2 might be the D (6 bases). V was cut by 1 base and J by 2 bases, with 11 bases left in between. Per the germline V gene, CDR1 is SGHRS and CDR2 is YFSETQ. CDR3 length: 15 residues. The CDR3: CASSLSGLYTDTQYF. CDR3 DNA: TGCGCCAGCAGCTTGTCGGGACTCTACACAGATACGCAGTATTTT.

The chain carries TRBV4-1 and TRBJ2-5; TRBD1 might be the D (6 bases). CDR3 length equals 15 residues. V lost 1 base to trimming and J lost 0 bases, with 9 bases between them. CDR1 is MGHRA, CDR2 YSYEKL, per germline. CDR3 residues: CASSQGTVDQETQYF. The CDR3 DNA is TGCGCCAGCAGCCAAGGGACAGTCGACCAAGAGACCCAGTACTTC.

The chain carries TRBV7-6 and TRBJ2-3, with D hard to call. Germline values: CDR1 SGHVS, CDR2 FNYEAQ. The CDR3 consists of 12 residues. V was pared by 4 bases and J by 3 bases, with 5 bases between. The CDR3 region is CASSSLTDTQYF. DNA of the CDR3: TGTGCCAGCAGCTCTCTAACAGATACGCAGTATTTT.

This rearrangement joins TRBV4-3 to TRBJ1-2; TRBD1 matches 11 bases. The ends lost 2 bases at V and 7 bases at J; junction bases unmatched: 9. This CDR3 has 16 amino acids. Per the germline V gene, CDR1 is LGHNA and CDR2 is YSLEER. For the CDR3, the DNA is TGCGCCAGCAGCCAAACCCGGGACAGGGGGATTAGTGGCTACACCTTC. It specifies CASSQTRDRGISGYTF.

The gene calls are TRBV5-1 and TRBJ2-6; D is ambiguous. The germline gives CDR1 SGHRS, CDR2 YFSETQ. The CDR3 spans 16 residues. Trimming stripped 4 bases from V and 0 bases from J, with 11 bases between. CDR3 in DNA: TGCGCCAGCAGCCCCCAATGGGCCTCTGGGGCCAACGTCCTGACTTTC. It yields the protein CASSPQWASGANVLTF. Full variable domain (remainder filled in from reference TRBV5-1 and TRBJ2-6): KAGVTQTPRYLIKTRGQQVTLSCSPISGHRSVSWYQQTPGQGLQFLFEYFSETQRNKGNFPGRFSGRQFSNSRSEMNVSTLELGDSALYLCASSPQWASGANVLTFGAGSRLTVL.

V gene TRBV5-1 combines with J gene TRBJ1-2; 12 bases match TRBD1. Germline V CDR1 and CDR2: SGHRS, YFSETQ. The J segment lost 8 bases and the V segment lost 0 bases, leaving 2 bases of the junction unmatched. This CDR3 region has 14 residues. The CDR3 sequence: CASSLAGTGGGYTF. CDR3 DNA: TGCGCCAGCAGCTTGGCCGGGACAGGGGGCGGCTACACCTTC.

The rearrangement uses TRBV5-1 and TRBJ2-7; perhaps TRBD1 as D (5 bases). The V gene lost 1 base and the J gene lost 2 bases, with 10 bases spanning the gap. The CDR3 contains 14 residues. Germline values: CDR1 SGHRS, CDR2 YFSETQ. The CDR3 is CASSLLDTTYEQYF. The DNA for the CDR3 is TGCGCCAGCAGCTTGTTGGACACTACCTACGAGCAGTACTTC.

V is TRBV11-2 and J is TRBJ2-2; D is possibly TRBD1 (6 bases). In germline, CDR1 is SGHAT, CDR2 FQNNGV. Trimming shortened V by 4 bases and J by 2 bases, and 11 bases separated the two germline ends. The CDR3 consists of 15 residues. CDR3 protein: CASSSGTSNTGELFF. In nucleotides, the CDR3 is TGTGCCAGCAGCTCCGGGACATCTAACACCGGGGAGCTGTTTTTT.

CDR3 DNA: TGTGCCAGCAGCTCGAAGGACAGGGGGGACAGTAAGCAGTTCTTC. This gives the protein CASSSKDRGDSKQFF. The chain carries TRBV7-6 and TRBJ2-1; the match to TRBD1 covers 10 bases. The CDR3 consists of 15 residues. Germline CDR1 is SGHVS and CDR2 is FNYEAQ. Germline trimming cut 4 bases from V and 11 bases from J; bases unmatched to any gene: 11.

The chain carries TRBV5-6 and TRBJ2-1; D possibly corresponds to TRBD2 (6 bases). The germline V gene encodes CDR1 SGHDT and CDR2 YYEEEE. V was trimmed by 1 base and J by 5 bases, leaving 13 bases between them. This CDR3 is built from 15 residues. The CDR3 protein is CASSLNVGSHNEQFF. DNA for the CDR3: TGTGCCAGCAGCTTGAATGTCGGGAGCCACAATGAGCAGTTCTTC.

This clone was seen a single time. The chain combines TRBV6-5 with TRBJ1-3; no clear D gene. This CDR3 region has 14 residues. V dropped 6 bases and J dropped 0 bases, with 9 bases sitting between them. Per germline, CDR1 MNHEY and CDR2 SVGAGI. The CDR3 here is CASSLRDSGNTIYF. The CDR3 bases are TGTGCCAGCAGCCTAAGAGACTCTGGAAACACCATATATTTT.